The T cell receptor beta chain under discussion was sequenced for a study of regulatory T cells in long-lasting Graves disease. Study as a whole: Recently diagnosed Graves' patients had received antithyroid drugs for under 3 months.

In germline, CDR1 is GTSNPN, CDR2 SVGIG (reference sequence). V was pared by 0 bases and J by 3 bases, with 8 bases between. The CDR3 is made up of 13 amino acids. Time point noted: newly diagnosed GD, antithyroid drugs for less than 3 months. PBMCs were the source of the RNA used for TCR sequencing. Libraries of TCR beta came from iRepertoire HTBI primers plus Arm-PCR of CDR3 regions. TCRdb redid the calling of the multiplex PCR reads with MiXCR, one entry per CDR3 protein. The sample consists of about 530,000 distinct CDR3 sequences, 15% to 20% of them appearing once. These data also formed part of another study, on T cells in Graves' hyperthyroidism and ophthalmopathy. From that report: First-round RT-PCR targeting the TCR CDR3 was performed with the HTBI primer set.

The clonotype comes from a woman aged 35-65 years with Graves disease. The source material was peripheral blood mononuclear cells (PBMCs), sampled at new diagnosis, from a patient treated with antithyroid drugs. This chain connects TRBV30 to TRBJ1-1; unclear D gene. Here the CDR3 DNA reads TGTGCCTGGAGTGTGGCGGGATACACTGAAGCTTTCTTT. The encoded protein is CAWSVAGYTEAFF. Looking up the rest from reference TRBV30 and TRBJ1-1 gives the full variable domain: SQTIHQWPATLVQPVGSPLSLECTVEGTSNPNLYWYRQAAGRGLQLLFYSVGIGQISSEVPQNLSASRPQDRQFILSSKKLLLSDSGFYLCAWSVAGYTEAFFGQGTRLTVV.